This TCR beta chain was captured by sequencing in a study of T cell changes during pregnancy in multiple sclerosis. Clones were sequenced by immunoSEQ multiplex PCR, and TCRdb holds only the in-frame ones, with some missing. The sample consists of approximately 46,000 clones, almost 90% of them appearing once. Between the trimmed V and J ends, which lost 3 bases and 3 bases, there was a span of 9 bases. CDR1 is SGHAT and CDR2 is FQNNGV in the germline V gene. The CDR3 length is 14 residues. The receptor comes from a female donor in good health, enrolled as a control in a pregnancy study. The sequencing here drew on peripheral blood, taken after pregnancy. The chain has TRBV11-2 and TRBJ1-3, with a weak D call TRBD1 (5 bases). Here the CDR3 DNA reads TGTGCCAGCAGCTTGGGGGGTGGTGGAAACACCATATATTTT. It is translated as CASSLGGGGNTIYF. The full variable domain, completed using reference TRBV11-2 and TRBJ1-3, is EAGVAQSPRYKIIEKRQSVAFWCNPISGHATLYWYQQILGQGPKLLIQFQNNGVVDDSQLPKDRFSAERLKGVDSTLKIQPAKLEDSAVYLCASSLGGGGNTIYFGEGSWLTVV.